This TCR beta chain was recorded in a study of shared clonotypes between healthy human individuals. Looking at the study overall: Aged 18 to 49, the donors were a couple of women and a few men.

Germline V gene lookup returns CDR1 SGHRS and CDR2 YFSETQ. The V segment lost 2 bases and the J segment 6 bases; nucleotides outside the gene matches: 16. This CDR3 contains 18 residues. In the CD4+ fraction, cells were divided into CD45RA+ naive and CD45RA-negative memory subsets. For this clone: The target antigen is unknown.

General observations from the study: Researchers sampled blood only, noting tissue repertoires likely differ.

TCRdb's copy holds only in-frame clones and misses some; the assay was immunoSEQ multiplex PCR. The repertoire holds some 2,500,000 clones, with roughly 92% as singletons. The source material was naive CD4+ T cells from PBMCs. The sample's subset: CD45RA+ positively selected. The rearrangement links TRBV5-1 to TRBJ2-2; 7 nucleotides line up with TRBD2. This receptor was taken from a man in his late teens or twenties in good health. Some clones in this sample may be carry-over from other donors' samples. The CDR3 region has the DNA TGCGCCAGCAGCTTCACTCACTCCGGGACTAACCACCCCGGGGAGCTGTTTTTT. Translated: CASSFTHSGTNHPGELFF. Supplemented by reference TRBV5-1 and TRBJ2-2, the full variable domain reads KAGVTQTPRYLIKTRGQQVTLSCSPISGHRSVSWYQQTPGQGLQFLFEYFSETQRNKGNFPGRFSGRQFSNSRSEMNVSTLELGDSALYLCASSFTHSGTNHPGELFFGEGSRLTVL.